This TCR beta chain was sequenced during a study of OX40 agonist ivuxolimab in advanced cancers. Study context: Ivuxolimab, an antibody acting as an agonist of OX40 (CD134), was used to treat patients. There were three patients with partial responses, one having hepatocellular carcinoma and two cutaneous melanoma.

The ends lost 5 bases at V and 1 base at J; junction bases unmatched: 7. The CDR3 has 15 residues. Germline V gene sequence: CDR1 SGHAT, CDR2 FQDESV (reference sequence). TCRdb's table, derived via immunoSEQ multiplex PCR, lists solely in-frame clones and lacks some. The sample lists under 150,000 clones, roughly nine tenths occurring once. With autoimmune disease history or systemic immunosuppression, patients were excluded. The specimen comprised CD4+ or CD8+ T cells sorted from blood, sampled in a trial of the OX40 agonist ivuxolimab. V usage is TRBV11-1 and J usage is TRBJ1-1, with 7 bases lining up with TRBD1. The clonotype comes from an adult with an advanced solid tumor such as melanoma, head and neck, liver or kidney cancer. CDR3 nucleotides: TGTGCCAGCAGCCTACCGACAGGGAGGAACACTGAAGCTTTCTTT. It translates to CASSLPTGRNTEAFF.